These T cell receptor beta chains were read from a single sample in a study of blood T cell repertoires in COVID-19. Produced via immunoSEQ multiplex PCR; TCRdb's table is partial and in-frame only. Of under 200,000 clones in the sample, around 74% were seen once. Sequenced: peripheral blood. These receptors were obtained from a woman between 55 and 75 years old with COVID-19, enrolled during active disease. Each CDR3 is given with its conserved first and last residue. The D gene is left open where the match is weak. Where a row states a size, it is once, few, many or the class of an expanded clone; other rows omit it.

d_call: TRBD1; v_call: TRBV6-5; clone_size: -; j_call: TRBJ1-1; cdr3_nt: TGTGCCAGCAGTTACTCGGACAGGGGGGACACTGAAGCTTTCTTT; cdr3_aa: CASSYSDRGDTEAFF
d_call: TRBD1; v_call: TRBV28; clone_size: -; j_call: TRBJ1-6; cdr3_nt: TGTGCCAGCAGACCGCCGGGACAGTATAATTCACCCCTCCACTTT; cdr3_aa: CASRPPGQYNSPLHF
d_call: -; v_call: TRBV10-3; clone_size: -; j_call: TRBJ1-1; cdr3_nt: TGTGCCATCAGTGAGTCCCAACAATACACTGAAGCTTTCTTT; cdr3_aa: CAISESQQYTEAFF
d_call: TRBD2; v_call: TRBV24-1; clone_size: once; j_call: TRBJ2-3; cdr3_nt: TGTGCCACCAGTGACCCAGCGGGGGGCCATCTTGATACGCAGTATTTT; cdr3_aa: CATSDPAGGHLDTQYF
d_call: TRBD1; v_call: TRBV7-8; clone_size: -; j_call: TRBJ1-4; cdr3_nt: TGTGCCAGCAGAATCGGGACAGGGACGTCTAATGAAAAACTGTTTTTT; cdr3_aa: CASRIGTGTSNEKLFF
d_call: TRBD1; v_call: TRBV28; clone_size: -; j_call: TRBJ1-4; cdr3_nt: TGTGCCAGCAGCCCCACGGGACAGGGGACAGGAAAACTGTTTTTT; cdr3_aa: CASSPTGQGTGKLFF
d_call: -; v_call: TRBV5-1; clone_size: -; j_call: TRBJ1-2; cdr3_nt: TGCGCCAGCAGCTTGGTACAGCCCCGGAACTATGGCTACACCTTC; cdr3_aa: CASSLVQPRNYGYTF
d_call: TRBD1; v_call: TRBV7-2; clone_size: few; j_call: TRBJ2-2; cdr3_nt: TGTGCCAGCAGCCTCCGACAGGGGGCGGGGGAGCTGTTTTTT; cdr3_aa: CASSLRQGAGELFF
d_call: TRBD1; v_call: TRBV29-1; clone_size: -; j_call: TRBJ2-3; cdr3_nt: TGCAGCGTTAGAGAGGGGGCCACGATAGATACGCAGTATTTT; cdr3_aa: CSVREGATIDTQYF
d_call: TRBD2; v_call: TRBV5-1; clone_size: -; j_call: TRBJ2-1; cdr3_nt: TGCGCCAGCGGGCTAGCGGGGAGCTCCTACAATGAGCAGTTCTTC; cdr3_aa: CASGLAGSSYNEQFF
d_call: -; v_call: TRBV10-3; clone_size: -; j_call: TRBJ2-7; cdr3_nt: TGTGCCACAAGGGGGGGGAAACAGGCCACCTACGAGCAGTACTTC; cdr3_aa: CATRGGKQATYEQYF
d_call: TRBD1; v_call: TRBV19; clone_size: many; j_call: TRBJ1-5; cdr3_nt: TGTGCCAGTAGTATAACAGGGGACAATCAGCCCCAGCATTTT; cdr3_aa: CASSITGDNQPQHF
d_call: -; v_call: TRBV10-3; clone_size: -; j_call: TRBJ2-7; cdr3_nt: TGTGCCATCAGTGCAGGGGACGAGCAGTACTTC; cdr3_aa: CAISAGDEQYF
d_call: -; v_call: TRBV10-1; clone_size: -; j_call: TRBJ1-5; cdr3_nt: TGCGCCAGCAGAGATAGACAGCCCCAGCATTTT; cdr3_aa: CASRDRQPQHF
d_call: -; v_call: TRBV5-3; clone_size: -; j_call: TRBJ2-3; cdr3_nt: TGTGCCAGAAGCTTCCAGACTGGTCGCACAGATACGCAGTATTTT; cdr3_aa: CARSFQTGRTDTQYF
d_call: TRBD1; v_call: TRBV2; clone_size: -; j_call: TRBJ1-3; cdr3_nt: TGTGCCAGCACCGCTTCCTTCGGGACAGGGCTGATCTCTGGAAACACCATATATTTT; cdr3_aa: CASTASFGTGLISGNTIYF
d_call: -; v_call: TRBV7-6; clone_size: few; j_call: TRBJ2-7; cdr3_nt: TGTGCCAGCAGCTCCGGACAGACCTACGAGCAGTACTTC; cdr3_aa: CASSSGQTYEQYF
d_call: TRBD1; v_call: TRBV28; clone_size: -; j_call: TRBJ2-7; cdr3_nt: TGTGCCAGCAGTTTCCTCCAGGGGGTCTCCTACGAGCAGTACTTC; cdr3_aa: CASSFLQGVSYEQYF
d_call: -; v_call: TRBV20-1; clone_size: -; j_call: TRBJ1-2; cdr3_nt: TGCAGTGCTAGTCCCACTGTTGGGGGGGGCTATGGCTACACCTTC; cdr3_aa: CSASPTVGGGYGYTF
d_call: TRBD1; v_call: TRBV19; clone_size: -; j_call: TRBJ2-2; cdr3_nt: TGTGCCAGTACCTTTGGGACAGGGGCGAACACCGGGGAGCTGTTTTTT; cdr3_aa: CASTFGTGANTGELFF
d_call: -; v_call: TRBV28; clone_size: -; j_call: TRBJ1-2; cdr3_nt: TGTGCCAGCAGCCACACAGGGAATGGCTACACCTTC; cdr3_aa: CASSHTGNGYTF
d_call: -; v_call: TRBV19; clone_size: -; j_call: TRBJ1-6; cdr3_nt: TGTGCCAGTAGTACCACAGGGAGTAGTGGTTCACCCCTCCACTTT; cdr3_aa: CASSTTGSSGSPLHF
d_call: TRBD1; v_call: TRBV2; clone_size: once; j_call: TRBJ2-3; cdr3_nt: TGTGCCAGCAGTAACGGACAGGGTCCCACAGATACGCAGTATTTT; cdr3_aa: CASSNGQGPTDTQYF
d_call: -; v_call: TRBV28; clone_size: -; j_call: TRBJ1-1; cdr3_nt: TGTGCCAGCAGTTTAGGCAGTCCGCCTGAAGCTTTCTTT; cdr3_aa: CASSLGSPPEAFF
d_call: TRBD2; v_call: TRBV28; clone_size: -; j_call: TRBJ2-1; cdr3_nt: TGTGCCAGCGGGACTAGCGGGGGGCGGGGAGTCAATGAGCAGTTCTTC; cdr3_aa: CASGTSGGRGVNEQFF
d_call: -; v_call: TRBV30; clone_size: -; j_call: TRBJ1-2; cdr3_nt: TGTGCCTGGAGTACAGGCAGGGATCATGGCTACACCTTC; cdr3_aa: CAWSTGRDHGYTF
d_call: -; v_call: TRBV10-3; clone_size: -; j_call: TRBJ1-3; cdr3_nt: TGTGCCATCAGCCAAACGGGGGCTGGAAACACCATATATTTT; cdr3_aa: CAISQTGAGNTIYF
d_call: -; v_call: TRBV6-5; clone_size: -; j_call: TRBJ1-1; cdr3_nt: TGTGCCAGCAGGTTAAGGGGAGGTACTGAAGCTTTCTTT; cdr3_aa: CASRLRGGTEAFF
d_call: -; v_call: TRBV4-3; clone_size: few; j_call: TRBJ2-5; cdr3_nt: TGCGCCAGCAGCCAAGATCTCAGGTTCCAAGAGACCCAGTACTTC; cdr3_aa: CASSQDLRFQETQYF
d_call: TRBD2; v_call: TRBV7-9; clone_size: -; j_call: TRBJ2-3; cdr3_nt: TGTGCCAGCAGCCTTTCGGGGGGGGCAGATACGCAGTATTTT; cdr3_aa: CASSLSGGADTQYF
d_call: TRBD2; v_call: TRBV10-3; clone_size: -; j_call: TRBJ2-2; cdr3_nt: TGTGCCATCAGCCTAGCGGGCACGAACACCGGGGAGCTGTTTTTT; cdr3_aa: CAISLAGTNTGELFF
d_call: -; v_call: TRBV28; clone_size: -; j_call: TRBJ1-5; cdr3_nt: TGTGCCAGCAGTTTTGTACAGACCCTTCAGCCCCAGCATTTT; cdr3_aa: CASSFVQTLQPQHF
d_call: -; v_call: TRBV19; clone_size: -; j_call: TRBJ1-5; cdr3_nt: TGTGCCAGTAGTTCCTATGATAGCAATCAGCCCCAGCATTTT; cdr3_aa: CASSSYDSNQPQHF
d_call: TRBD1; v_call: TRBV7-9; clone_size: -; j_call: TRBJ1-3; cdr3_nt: TGTGCCAGCAGATACGGACAGGACTCTGGAAACACCATATATTTT; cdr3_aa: CASRYGQDSGNTIYF
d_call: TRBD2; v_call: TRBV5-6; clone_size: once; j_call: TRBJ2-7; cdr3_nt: TGTGCCAGCAGCTTGGGTAGCGGGAGTTACGAGCAGTACTTC; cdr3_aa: CASSLGSGSYEQYF
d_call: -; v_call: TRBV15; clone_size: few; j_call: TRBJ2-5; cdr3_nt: TGTGCCACCAGCAGGGGCCCCAGGGGGACCCAGTACTTC; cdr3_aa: CATSRGPRGTQYF
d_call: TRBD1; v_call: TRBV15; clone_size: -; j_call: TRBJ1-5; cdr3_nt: TGTGCCACCAGCACCGGGACAGTTAGCAATCAGCCCCAGCATTTT; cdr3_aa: CATSTGTVSNQPQHF
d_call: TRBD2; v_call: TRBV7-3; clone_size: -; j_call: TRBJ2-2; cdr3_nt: TGTGCCAGCAGCTTAATAGGATATGGTAGGACTAGCGATCCCGGGGAGCTGTTTTTT; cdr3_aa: CASSLIGYGRTSDPGELFF
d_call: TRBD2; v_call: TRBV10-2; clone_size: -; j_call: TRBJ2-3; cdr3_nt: TGCGCCAGCAGTGACGGCGGACTAGCGGGTGCCATGGATACGCAGTATTTT; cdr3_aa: CASSDGGLAGAMDTQYF
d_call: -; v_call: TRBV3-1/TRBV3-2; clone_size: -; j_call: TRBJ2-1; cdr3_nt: TGTGCCAGCAGCCAATTCACTTCGATGGAGCAGTTCTTC; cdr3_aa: CASSQFTSMEQFF
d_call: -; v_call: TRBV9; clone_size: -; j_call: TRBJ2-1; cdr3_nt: TGTGCCAGCAGTTATACAGGCTCCTCTCCGAATGAGCAGTTCTTC; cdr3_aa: CASSYTGSSPNEQFF
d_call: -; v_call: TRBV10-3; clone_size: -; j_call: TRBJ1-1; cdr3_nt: TGTGCCATCAGTGAGTCGAGGCGGGAGGGTAGTACTGAAGCTTTCTTT; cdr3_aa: CAISESRREGSTEAFF
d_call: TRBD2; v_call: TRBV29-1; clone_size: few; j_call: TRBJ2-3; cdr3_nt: TGCAGCGTTGCGTCCGGGAGGGCAGATACGCAGTATTTT; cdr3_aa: CSVASGRADTQYF
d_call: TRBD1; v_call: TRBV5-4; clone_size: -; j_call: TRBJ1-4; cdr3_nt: TGTGCCAGCGGCCCACAGGGGGTCATGTCTAATGAAAAACTGTTTTTT; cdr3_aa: CASGPQGVMSNEKLFF
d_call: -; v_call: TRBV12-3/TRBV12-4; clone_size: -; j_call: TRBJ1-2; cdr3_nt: TGTGCCAGCAGTTCCAGTACTAACTATGGCTACACCTTC; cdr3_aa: CASSSSTNYGYTF
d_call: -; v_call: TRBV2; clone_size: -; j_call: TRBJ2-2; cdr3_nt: TGTGCCAGCAGGACGACAGTAGGGAACACCGGGGAGCTGTTTTTT; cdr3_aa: CASRTTVGNTGELFF
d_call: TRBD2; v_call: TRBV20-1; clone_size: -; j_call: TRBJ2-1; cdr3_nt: TGCAGTGCTAGTCTTACTAGCGGGAGGACACCTAATGGGTTCTTC; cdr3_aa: CSASLTSGRTPNGFF
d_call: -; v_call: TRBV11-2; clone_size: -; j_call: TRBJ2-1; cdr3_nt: TGTGCCAGCAGCTTAGGACTAGATTACAATGAGCAGTTCTTC; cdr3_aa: CASSLGLDYNEQFF
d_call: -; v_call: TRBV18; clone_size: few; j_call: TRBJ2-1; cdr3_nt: TGTGCCAGCTCACCCAGGGCCCTAACTACAGAGCAGTTCTTC; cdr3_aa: CASSPRALTTEQFF
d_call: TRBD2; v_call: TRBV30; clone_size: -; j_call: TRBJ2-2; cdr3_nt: TGTGCCTGGAGTGTACTAGCGGCCGGGGAGCTGTTTTTT; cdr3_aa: CAWSVLAAGELFF
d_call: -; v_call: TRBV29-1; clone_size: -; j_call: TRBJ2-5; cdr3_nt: TGCAGTGCGTTCGGAGATATCCAAGAGACCCAGTACTTC; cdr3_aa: CSAFGDIQETQYF
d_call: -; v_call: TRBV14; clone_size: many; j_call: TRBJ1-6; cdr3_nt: TGTGCCAGCAGCCAAGCCCGGAGCTCCTATAATTCACCCCTCCACTTT; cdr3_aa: CASSQARSSYNSPLHF
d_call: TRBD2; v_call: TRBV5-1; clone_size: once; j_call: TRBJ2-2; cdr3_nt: TGCGCCAGCAGTCGGAGCGGGGTAGCTAACACCGGGGAGCTGTTTTTT; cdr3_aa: CASSRSGVANTGELFF
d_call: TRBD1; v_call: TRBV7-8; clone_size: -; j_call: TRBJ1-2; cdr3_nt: TGTGCCAGCAGCTCTCTAGACAGGGTGGGTGGCTACACCTTC; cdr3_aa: CASSSLDRVGGYTF